These 13 T cell receptor beta chains share one sample of origin, sequenced in a study of blood T cell repertoires in COVID-19. Method: immunoSEQ multiplex PCR; TCRdb's copy keeps in-frame clones and lacks some. The repertoire has about 260,000 clones, around 87% of them found once; the top ten carry roughly 4.9%. What was sequenced was peripheral blood. These receptors all stem from a woman aged 55 to 70 with COVID-19, enrolled during active disease.

This rearrangement joins TRBV7-8 to TRBJ1-1; D gene uncertain. This CDR3 comprises 14 residues. In germline, CDR1 is SGHVS, CDR2 FQNEAQ. Trimming took 5 bases from V and 5 from J, leaving 15 bases between them. The CDR3 reads CASSLWEGVTEAFF. CDR3 in DNA: TGTGCCAGCAGCCTCTGGGAGGGAGTGACTGAAGCTTTCTTT.

J is TRBJ2-5 and V is TRBV19; 8 nucleotides line up with TRBD1. The junction had 11 bases not matched to a gene; V was cut back by 3 bases and J by 5 bases. The CDR3 spans 16 residues. Germline loops: CDR1 LNHDA, CDR2 SQIVND (reference sequence). The CDR3 DNA reads TGTGCCAGTAGTATCTCCCTCGCAGGGGGCTTGGAGACCCAGTACTTC. Amino acid sequence: CASSISLAGGLETQYF.

The rearrangement joins TRBV7-9 to TRBJ1-1; D is perhaps TRBD1 (6 bases). Germline V gene data show CDR1 as SEHNR and CDR2 as FQNEAQ (reference sequence). Trimming shortened V by 2 bases and J by 3 bases, and 13 bases separated the two germline ends. The CDR3 contains 15 residues. The CDR3 is CASSLLQGKYTEAFF. Here the CDR3 DNA reads TGTGCCAGCAGCTTATTACAGGGAAAATACACTGAAGCTTTCTTT. Using reference TRBV7-9 and TRBJ1-1 for the parts outside the CDR3, the full variable domain is DTGVSQNPRHKITKRGQNVTFRCDPISEHNRLYWYRQTLGQGPEFLTYFQNEAQLEKSRLLSDRFSAERPKGSFSTLEIQRTEQGDSAMYLCASSLLQGKYTEAFFGQGTRLTVV.

This sequence joins TRBV4-3 and TRBJ2-2; 8 bases line up with TRBD2. Germline V gene sequence: CDR1 LGHNA, CDR2 YSLEER. This CDR3 contains 16 residues. The V segment lost 4 bases and the J segment 3 bases; nucleotides outside the gene matches: 7. CDR3 protein: CASSPRTSRYTGELFF. As DNA, the CDR3 is TGCGCCAGCAGCCCGCGGACTAGCAGATACACCGGGGAGCTGTTTTTT.

The chain is built from TRBV6-5 and TRBJ2-2; TRBD1 agrees at 9 bases. The CDR3 covers 15 residues. V lost 7 bases to trimming and J lost 2 bases; unmatched junction nucleotides: 5. Germline-derived CDR1 and CDR2 are MNHEY and SVGAGI. This chain's CDR3 is CASKEGQGNTGELFF. In nucleotides, the CDR3 is TGTGCCAGCAAAGAGGGACAGGGTAACACCGGGGAGCTGTTTTTT.

The gene calls are TRBV7-2 and TRBJ1-1, with a tentative D call TRBD1 (5 bases). The CDR3 extends over 13 amino acids. Germline V gene data show CDR1 as SGHTA and CDR2 as FQGNSA. Trimming removed 0 bases at V and 7 bases at J, with 9 bases between. The CDR3 coding sequence is TGTGCCAGCAGCTTAGCAGGGGTAGGTGAAGCTTTCTTT. It codes for CASSLAGVGEAFF.

This sequence joins TRBV7-8 and TRBJ1-5; 9 bases fit TRBD1. Unmatched junction bases numbered 3, after V lost 5 bases and J lost 1 base. Looked up from germline, CDR1 is SGHVS and CDR2 is FQNEAQ. CDR3 length: 15 amino acids. This CDR3 is CASSRDRVSNQPQHF. The CDR3 DNA reads TGTGCCAGCAGCCGGGACAGGGTAAGCAATCAGCCCCAGCATTTT.

V usage is TRBV29-1 and J usage is TRBJ1-2, with TRBD1 identical over 11 bases. The junction had 8 bases not matched to a gene; V was cut back by 3 bases and J by 8 bases. This CDR3 has 14 amino acids. The V gene's germline CDR1 is SQVTM and CDR2 ANQGSEA. This CDR3 reads CSVDRGQGAGGYTF. Here the CDR3 DNA reads TGCAGCGTTGATCGAGGACAGGGGGCCGGGGGCTACACCTTC.

V gene TRBV30 combines with J gene TRBJ2-7, with D maybe TRBD1 (6 bases). This CDR3 is 13 amino acids long. The germline V gene encodes CDR1 GTSNPN and CDR2 SVGIG (reference sequence). The V end lost 0 bases, the J end lost 4 bases, and 10 bases lay between the germline ends. CDR3 sequence (DNA): TGTGCCTGGAGTGTAGTCAGGGGTTACGAGCAGTACTTC. Its translation is CAWSVVRGYEQYF.

This chain links TRBV29-1 with TRBJ1-1; D is unclear. Between the trimmed V and J ends, which lost 4 bases and 6 bases, there was a span of 18 bases. CDR3 length: 14 amino acids. CDR1 is SQVTM and CDR2 is ANQGSEA in the germline V gene. The CDR3 coding sequence is TGCAGCGTTGGGGGAGGAGGGTCCCCTGCTGAAGCTTTCTTT. This encodes CSVGGGGSPAEAFF. The whole variable domain, filled in from reference TRBV29-1 and TRBJ1-1, reads SAVISQKPSRDICQRGTSLTIQCQVDSQVTMMFWYRQQPGQSLTLIATANQGSEATYESGFVIDKFPISRPNLTFSTLTVSNMSPEDSSIYLCSVGGGGSPAEAFFGQGTRLTVV.

The CDR3 nucleotides read TGCGCCAGCAGCCAAGATAGGGGGACAGGGCGCAATCAGCCCCAGCATTTT. This gives the protein CASSQDRGTGRNQPQHF. This chain joins TRBV4-1 and TRBJ1-5; TRBD1 agrees at 9 bases. CDR1 is MGHRA, CDR2 YSYEKL, per germline. Trimming at V came to 0 bases and at J to 2 bases, leaving 5 bases not matched to a gene. The CDR3 totals 17 residues.

The J gene is TRBJ1-2, the V gene TRBV28; D is ambiguous. Per the germline V gene, CDR1 is MDHEN and CDR2 is SYDVKM. The length of the CDR3 is 12 residues. With 3 bases removed from V and 4 bases from J, the gap between germline ends came to 6 bases. The CDR3 sequence is CASSFPLYGYTF. The CDR3 DNA reads TGTGCCAGCAGTTTTCCCCTCTATGGCTACACCTTC.

The chain couples TRBV7-2 to TRBJ2-7, with 14 bases lining up with TRBD2. Germline CDR1 SGHTA, CDR2 FQGNSA. Trimming cost V 8 bases and J 6 bases; bases outside gene matches: 9. This CDR3 comprises 15 residues. DNA for the CDR3: TGTGCCAGCGCCAGAGTGGGACTAGCGGGAGCCGAGCAGTACTTC. Translation gives CASARVGLAGAEQYF.